One sample yielded the 27 T cell receptor beta chains listed below, sequenced in a study of molecular identifiers for immune sequencing clone quantification. TCRdb redid the calling of the PCR reads with MiXCR, one entry per CDR3 protein. The sample yields about 630,000 distinct CDR3 sequences, about 25% seen once. The specimen sequenced was naive CD8+ T cells from blood, with Jurkat cell RNA spiked in. The subset here: FACS-sorted CD8+CD4-CCR7+CD45RA+ naive T cells. The receptors stem from a human donor in good health. Some libraries in this study had Jurkat cell RNA spiked in.

This clonotype was seen more than once but under ten times. The CDR3 region has the DNA TGTGCCAGCAGGGGGGTGGGGGGCGCGTATACTGAAGCTTTCTTT. This gives the protein CASRGVGGAYTEAFF. J is TRBJ1-1 and V is TRBV12-3 or TRBV12-4, with TRBD1 as a possible D gene (6 bases). The CDR3 runs to 15 residues. V was clipped by 6 bases and J by 5 bases, with 19 bases between them.

This clonotype has more than one count but fewer than ten. The V and J genes are TRBV10-1 and TRBJ2-1; 10 bases agree with TRBD1. V shed 6 bases, J shed 2 bases, and the junction held 4 bases outside the gene matches. There are 15 residues in the CDR3. Germline CDR1 is WNHNN and CDR2 is SYGVQD (reference sequence). For the CDR3, the DNA is TGCGCCAGCAGCCACGGGACAGGGGCCTACAATGAGCAGTTCTTC. This encodes CASSHGTGAYNEQFF.

This clonotype came up a few times. The gene calls are TRBV20-1 and TRBJ2-3; a possible D gene is TRBD2 (5 bases). Trimming left V 0 bases short and J 2 bases short, with 18 bases between. There are 17 residues in the CDR3. The germline CDR1 and CDR2 sequences are DFQATT and SNEGSKA (reference sequence). CDR3 loop: CSARDQSSPSLTDTQYF. CDR3 coding DNA: TGCAGTGCTAGAGATCAGTCTAGCCCGTCACTCACAGATACGCAGTATTTT.

This clonotype came up many times. This chain links TRBV20-1 with TRBJ2-1; D is ambiguous. Germline V CDR1 and CDR2: DFQATT, SNEGSKA (reference sequence). The CDR3 contains 13 residues. V dropped 0 bases and J dropped 3 bases, with 6 bases sitting between them. The CDR3 DNA reads TGCAGTGCTAGAGATTTCAACTACAATGAGCAGTTCTTC. Translation gives CSARDFNYNEQFF.

In its sample, this clonotype was seen a few times. The rearrangement uses TRBV6-6 and TRBJ1-1; TRBD1 might be the D (6 bases). The V and J ends lost 10 bases and 0 bases respectively, with 12 bases between them. The CDR3 has 13 amino acids. Germline V CDR1 and CDR2: MNHNY, SVGAGI (reference sequence). The CDR3 nucleotides read TGTGCCATATACAGGGAAATGAACACTGAAGCTTTCTTT. As protein: CAIYREMNTEAFF.

Of note for this clonotype: A much larger clone differs from this one at a single base, so this may be a read error. V and J are TRBV6-2 or TRBV6-3 and TRBJ1-1, with TRBD1 as a possible D gene (6 bases). The germline gives CDR1 MNHEY, CDR2 SVGEGT. This CDR3 is 13 amino acids long. The CDR3 nucleotides read TGTGCCAGCATCACAGGGCTTAGCACTGCAGCTTTCTTT. It is translated as CASITGLSTAAFF.

This clonotype was detected only a few times. The chain employs TRBV9 and TRBJ2-1; a possible D gene is TRBD2 (6 bases). The CDR3 is 16 residues long. The V gene lost 3 bases and the J gene lost 2 bases, with 15 bases spanning the gap. Germline lookup yields CDR1 SGDLS and CDR2 YYNGEE. This CDR3 reads CASSAQTSYPYNEQFF. CDR3 sequence (DNA): TGTGCCAGCAGCGCCCAGACTAGTTACCCCTACAATGAGCAGTTCTTC.

As for this clonotype: No conserved phenylalanine or tryptophan is present at the end of the CDR3, so a read error is the likely explanation. The V call is TRBV14, the J call TRBJ1-1; no clear D gene. Trimming removed 0 bases from V and 4 bases from J, with 18 bases in between. Germline loops: CDR1 SGHDN, CDR2 FVKESK. CDR3 length: 17 residues. CDR3 residues: CASSQEIEVHRGTEAFY. DNA of the CDR3: TGTGCCAGCAGCCAAGAAATAGAGGTTCACAGAGGCACTGAAGCTTTCTAT.

There are many counts of this clonotype. The V and J genes are TRBV9 and TRBJ2-5; 8 bases match TRBD1. This CDR3 spans 14 amino acids. Germline loops: CDR1 SGDLS, CDR2 YYNGEE. The J segment lost 3 bases and the V segment lost 4 bases, leaving 5 bases of the junction unmatched. This CDR3 is CASSPPDREETQYF. CDR3 nucleotides: TGTGCCAGCAGCCCACCGGACAGGGAAGAGACCCAGTACTTC.

The rearrangement uses TRBV19 and TRBJ2-3; maybe TRBD1 (6 bases). V was pared by 6 bases and J by 4 bases, with 14 bases between. From germline, CDR1 is LNHDA and CDR2 SQIVND (reference sequence). The CDR3 totals 14 residues. CDR3 bases: TGTGCCAGTAGGCACCGGGCAGGGGCAGATACGCAGTATTTT. Its protein product is CASRHRAGADTQYF.

V and J are TRBV12-5 and TRBJ2-3, with TRBD2 as a possible D gene (7 bases). Per the germline V gene, CDR1 is LGHNT and CDR2 is FRNRAP. The CDR3 is 18 amino acids. Trimming stripped 0 bases from V and 2 bases from J, with 18 bases between. The CDR3 loop is CASGLVGGAETYTDTQYF. DNA of the CDR3: TGTGCTAGTGGTTTGGTAGGGGGGGCCGAAACTTACACAGATACGCAGTATTTT.

As to this clonotype: A read error may explain this, as a much larger clone is one base away. In DNA, the CDR3 is TGTGCCAGCAGCTTGGGGGAGGCTCCCTACGGGCAGTACTTC. This codes for CASSLGEAPYGQYF. This chain links TRBV5-3 with TRBJ2-7; a possible D gene is TRBD2 (6 bases). TRBV5-3 is classed as an ORF, of uncertain function. The CDR3 runs 14 residues.

V usage is TRBV13 and J usage is TRBJ2-1, with D maybe TRBD2 (5 bases). Germline V gives CDR1 PRHDT, CDR2 FYEKMQ (reference sequence). The CDR3 is made up of 13 amino acids. V was shortened by 3 bases and J by 5 bases, with 8 bases between the two germline ends. The chain's CDR3 is CASSFGINNEQFF. In DNA, the CDR3 is TGTGCCAGCAGCTTCGGGATCAACAATGAGCAGTTCTTC.

This clonotype showed up many times. The V and J genes are TRBV28 and TRBJ2-3, with D perhaps TRBD2 (6 bases). The CDR3 is 16 residues long. The germline CDR1 and CDR2 sequences are MDHEN and SYDVKM. Trimming took off 2 bases at V and 3 bases at J, with 15 bases between the two ends. CDR3 coding DNA: TGTGCCAGCAGTTTAAGCTTTACCGGGAGAACAGATACGCAGTATTTT. Encoded protein: CASSLSFTGRTDTQYF. Together with reference TRBV28 and TRBJ2-3, the CDR3 gives the full variable domain: DVKVTQSSRYLVKRTGEKVFLECVQDMDHENMFWYRQDPGLGLRLIYFSYDVKMKEKGDIPEGYSVSREKKERFSLILESASTNQTSMYLCASSLSFTGRTDTQYFGPGTRLTVL.

This clonotype was observed a handful of times. This sequence joins TRBV6-2 or TRBV6-3 and TRBJ1-1, with D unclear. V was cut by 0 bases and J by 6 bases, with 8 bases left in between. The germline V gene encodes CDR1 MNHEY and CDR2 SVGEGT. There are 13 residues in the CDR3. The CDR3 DNA is TGTGCCAGCAGTTACTCGTATGGCTCTGAAGCTTTCTTT. Its protein product is CASSYSYGSEAFF.

This clonotype occurred many times. The chain employs TRBV20-1 and TRBJ1-5, with TRBD1 as a possible D gene (5 bases). The CDR3 is 16 residues long. Germline loops: CDR1 DFQATT, CDR2 SNEGSKA (reference sequence). V was clipped by 2 bases and J by 0 bases, with 14 bases between them. The DNA of the CDR3 is TGCAGTGCTAGACCTCAGGGCTCGACTAGCAATCAGCCCCAGCATTTT. This gives the protein CSARPQGSTSNQPQHF.

To note about this clonotype: A much larger clone differs by one base, so this may be a read error. This chain links TRBV2 with TRBJ1-1, with D possibly TRBD1 on 6 matching bases. Per the germline V gene, CDR1 is SNHLY and CDR2 is FYNNEI. V was trimmed by 5 bases and J by 3 bases, leaving 10 bases between them. This CDR3 is built from 13 residues. The CDR3 nucleotides are TGTGCCAGCAGTTCAGGGGTGGACACTGAAGCTTTCTTT. This codes for CASSSGVDTEAFF.

V is TRBV6-2 or TRBV6-3 and J is TRBJ1-2; no reliable D call. V lost 6 bases and J 8 bases, leaving 19 bases between the germline ends. The germline V gene encodes CDR1 MNHEY and CDR2 SVGEGT. This CDR3 spans 14 amino acids. CDR3 loop: CASSQGGPPAGYTF. CDR3 nucleotide sequence: TGTGCCAGCAGCCAAGGCGGGCCACCCGCCGGCTACACCTTC.

With regard to this clonotype: Germline is not matched at one junction end, which may reflect a read error. The chain employs TRBV6-2 or TRBV6-3 and TRBJ1-5; D not certain. Looked up from germline, CDR1 is MNHEY and CDR2 is SVGEGT. The CDR3 sequence is 14 residues long. Here the CDR3 reads CAGSEEYSNQPQHF. In DNA form, the CDR3 reads TGTGCCGGCAGTGAAGAATATAGCAATCAGCCCCAGCATTTT.

This clonotype was observed at least ten times. The chain combines TRBV30 with TRBJ2-4; TRBD2 matches 7 bases. CDR1 is GTSNPN, CDR2 SVGIG, per germline (reference sequence). Trimming at V came to 8 bases and at J to 1 base, leaving 8 bases not matched to a gene. The CDR3 contains 14 residues. CDR3 sequence reads: CAGGLEGAKNIQYF. CDR3 in DNA: TGTGCCGGAGGACTAGAGGGGGCCAAAAACATTCAGTACTTC. Based on the CDR3 plus reference TRBV30 and TRBJ2-4, the full variable domain is SQTIHQWPATLVQPVGSPLSLECTVEGTSNPNLYWYRQAAGRGLQLLFYSVGIGQISSEVPQNLSASRPQDRQFILSSKKLLLSDSGFYLCAGGLEGAKNIQYFGAGTRLSVL.

This clonotype was picked up a small number of times. The rearrangement uses TRBV27 and TRBJ2-7; D may be TRBD1 (6 bases). V lost 2 bases and J 4 bases, leaving 9 bases between the germline ends. The CDR3 consists of 13 residues. Per the germline V gene, CDR1 is MNHEY and CDR2 is SMNVEV (reference sequence). CDR3 nucleotides: TGTGCCAGCAGTTTAGCGGACAGATACGAGCAGTACTTC. Translation: CASSLADRYEQYF.

This clonotype has a handful of counts. The chain employs TRBV4-1 and TRBJ1-1; D ambiguous. Trimming took 3 bases from V and 0 from J, leaving 11 bases between them. The CDR3 consists of 15 residues. In germline, CDR1 is MGHRA, CDR2 YSYEKL. CDR3 region: CASSHLQSMNTEAFF. DNA of the CDR3: TGCGCCAGCAGCCATTTGCAGAGCATGAACACTGAAGCTTTCTTT.

As concerns this clonotype: Since a much larger clone is just one base distant, this may be a read error. This chain connects TRBV4-1 to TRBJ2-3; D uncertain. The CDR3 is 16 amino acids. The germline V gene encodes CDR1 MGHRA and CDR2 YSYEKL. CDR3 nucleotide sequence: TGCGCCAGCTGCCAGGCGGCAGCCACCGCTGCAGATACGCAGTATTTT. This encodes CASCQAAATAADTQYF.

Concerning this clonotype itself: A much larger clone is a single base away; this may be a read error. The genes are TRBV5-3 and TRBJ2-7; the match to TRBD1 covers 12 bases. TRBV5-3 is annotated as an ORF whose role is uncertain. There are 14 residues in the CDR3. V shed 8 bases, J shed 7 bases, and the junction held 10 bases outside the gene matches. The CDR3 loop reads CASSPGQGAQEQYF. In DNA, the CDR3 is TGTGCCAGCAGCCCGGGACAGGGGGCGCAAGAGCAGTACTTC.

This clonotype has more than one count but fewer than ten. J is TRBJ1-4 and V is TRBV7-6; 7 nucleotides line up with TRBD1. Germline CDR1 is SGHVS and CDR2 is FNYEAQ. The CDR3 contains 17 residues. V dropped 5 bases and J dropped 3; count of bases not matched to a gene: 12. CDR3 residues: CASSPGTAAPPNEKLFF. The CDR3 DNA follows: TGTGCCAGCAGCCCCGGGACAGCGGCCCCCCCTAATGAAAAACTGTTTTTT.

This clonotype has a handful of counts. The chain recombines TRBV9 with TRBJ2-1, with TRBD2 matching 9 bases. V lost 3 bases to trimming and J lost 6 bases; unmatched junction nucleotides: 10. The CDR3 is 16 residues long. Looked up from germline, CDR1 is SGDLS and CDR2 is YYNGEE. CDR3 protein: CASSGPKAGGTNEQFF. The CDR3 DNA sequence: TGTGCCAGCAGCGGCCCGAAGGCGGGAGGGACCAATGAGCAGTTCTTC.

This clonotype has a count of ten or more. The chain joins TRBV5-4 to TRBJ2-7, with D maybe TRBD2 (6 bases). The V end was cut by 4 bases, the J end by 2 bases, with 22 bases between. This CDR3 spans 17 amino acids. Germline V gene data show CDR1 as SGHNT and CDR2 as YYREEE (reference sequence). The CDR3 protein is CASSAPGIGTGPYEQYF. Written as DNA, the CDR3 is TGTGCCAGCAGCGCCCCAGGCATCGGGACTGGGCCCTACGAGCAGTACTTC.